This TCR beta chain emerged from a study of cytomegalovirus exposure and HLA in healthy donors (dated by TCRdb to 2017 to 2019). Notes on the research overall: According to an earlier analysis of around 600 of the donors, 150 million to 200 million T cells yielded over 90 million unique TCR beta sequences and roughly 280 Gb of sequence data. Donor age, sex, ethnicity and CMV serostatus were compiled alongside the repertoire data. An earlier analysis of approximately 580 of the donors used high-throughput TCR beta sequencing to judge whether each TCR beta V gene segment behaved as functional or pseudogenic. On average, 235,054 unique TCR beta nucleotide sequences were sequenced per donor among 398 genotyped donors of the cohort, with roughly 20% of those sequences being non-productive. An early release that covered 640 HLA-typed donors contained approximately 300 gigabases of sequencing data and 65 million to 100 million unique TCR sequences. Several DR-DQ haplotypes were handled as single units for association and clustering, since linkage in the cohort was strong. The number of typed donors differed by locus: 629-630 for A, B, C, DRB1 and DQB1; approximately 520 for DQA1; approximately 610 for DPA1; and 400 to 480 for DPB1. Along with the 666-subject first cohort, a separate validation cohort of over a hundred different subjects was used. The study was designed to test whether signatures of past pathogen exposure could be identified by cataloging public T cell receptors. All discovery cohort repertoires had been generated using a single sequencing platform. In a later genetic analysis, genome-wide SNP genotypes for about three fifths of the roughly 670 donors were used, and that subset was treated as a discovery cohort. The later analysis used no new phenotypic data to find candidate immune exposures, relying instead on TCR beta sequences and their occurrence across donors. Both class I and class II loci were covered by HLA typing, at four-digit resolution. In a later analysis, previously published TCR beta repertoires from 600 to 850 donors were re-analyzed and high-resolution HLA genotyping was added so that TCR occurrence patterns could be studied. High-throughput TCR immunosequencing, statistical association of individual TCRs with disease status, and machine learning were combined to predict cytomegalovirus infection status. The genetic ancestry cluster associated with self-reported Caucasian donors included around four fifths of the 398 genotyped donors. Using immunosequencing, the study profiled T cell repertoires from 500 to 800 subjects and related those repertoires to cytomegalovirus serostatus.

Library preparation employed the immunoSEQ multiplex PCR assay. For the multiplex PCR, a mixture combining 60 forward primers for TCR Vbeta segments and 13 reverse primers for TCR Jbeta segments was used. The CDR3 region of rearranged TCR beta genes was amplified from genomic DNA with a multiplex PCR assay. The amplified TCR beta libraries were sequenced on the Illumina HiSeq System as 87-base-pair reads. Per the authors' processing: A later analysis tallied tens of millions of unique TCR beta chains across the 640 or so repertoires, and around 10 million of those chains were shared by two or more donors. To remove PCR and sequencing errors, raw reads were error-corrected and collapsed into unique sequences using a nearest-neighbor algorithm that merged closely related sequences. To assign V, D and J gene segments, CDR3 sequences were aligned to IMGT reference sequences. Each retained sequence needed at least a six-nucleotide match to both a V gene segment and a J gene segment. Rearrangements were classified as productive when the CDR3 lacked stop codons and remained in frame with V and J, and all other rearrangements were classified as non-productive. CDR3 was defined according to IMGT convention as the region running from the second conserved V-encoded cysteine to the conserved J-encoded phenylalanine. In an earlier analysis of roughly 580 of the donors, sequences lacking an unambiguous match to a single V gene segment were excluded. In an earlier analysis of approximately 560 of the donors, a V segment was called functional when productive rearrangements were above 56.7%, and segregating when the standard deviation between donors exceeded 5%. A statistical classification framework was built for diagnosing cytomegalovirus status from the catalog of TCR beta chain sequences. In a later analysis, V and J genes were assigned by comparing TCR nucleotide sequences against IMGT/GENE-DB human TR gene sequences. A later analysis assigned CDR3 sequences and most-parsimonious VDJ recombination scenarios with the TCRdist pipeline. In a later analysis, each TCR beta chain was defined by its CDR3 amino acid sequence together with its V-gene family, and reads lacking a unique V-gene family were excluded. A later analysis removed several hundred highly shared, low-generation-probability nucleotide sequences to deal with suspected cross-contamination and a sequencing artifact. For each public chain, a later analysis derived a clonal expansion index from normalized ranks of inferred template counts within each repertoire. Generation probabilities in a later analysis came from a VDJ recombination model fitted to out-of-frame rearrangements, and those results were checked against IGoR. In a later analysis, TCR-TCR, TCR-HLA and TCR-CMV co-occurrence was scored with hypergeometric tests, and a repertoire-size bias correction was applied to TCR pairs. In a later analysis, false discovery rates were estimated by permuting HLA or CMV assignments 20 times. In a later analysis, co-occurring TCRs were grouped using DBSCAN, with TCRdist sequence similarity added in when clustering inside HLA-allele-positive subsets. Co-occurrence clustering excluded repertoires with fewer than 30,000 or more than 120,000 public chains, plus five with anomalous nucleotide sharing. TCRdb holds this immuneACCESS table with in-frame rearrangements only. Some clones are missing; in checked studies, unresolved V genes explain under half, and the rest has no known cause. The V and J calls and clone size are taken from that table; D and trimming were inferred from the DNA. Present in this sample are about 90,000 clones, approximately 56% of which were seen just once. Together, the top ten hold 5.5% of the sample.

With respect to this clone: The antigen it recognizes is unknown. Per-nucleotide qualities are absent, and no much larger clonotype sits a single base away.

The CDR3 sequence holds 16 residues, the cysteine and phenylalanine included. Kept here is only the CDR3 DNA, which spans 48 bases and is read in frame from base 1. V is cut back by 3 bases and J by 7 bases, with 13 bases in the junction unmatched. CDR1 and CDR2, looked up from the germline V gene, are ENHRY and SYGVKD. General findings and caveats noted by the study authors: A cluster of highly shared sequence variants was judged likely to be a technical artifact of the sequencing pipeline. Most TCR sequences were observed very rarely across donors, whereas some public TCRs were present in many individuals. The classifier was reported to diagnose cytomegalovirus status with high specificity and sensitivity in both the original cohort and the validation cohort. This cohort had only TCR beta chains sequenced, and the lack of alpha or paired-chain data limited which features could be detected. The authors suggested that the approach could potentially be extended to other disease states and immunological phenotypes. In a later genetic analysis, a missense DCLRE1C variant was associated with V-gene and J-gene trimming of TCR beta chains, and the association was replicated in an independent cohort. The study gave a list of under 200 TCR beta chains associated with cytomegalovirus. Correlated functional status among segregating V segments might reflect linkage disequilibrium, but an unknown experimental factor could not be ruled out. According to a later genetic analysis, donors in an Asian-associated ancestry cluster had fewer N-insertions in productive TCRs than the approximately 700-donor mean. Because some donors lacked HLA typing at each locus, the association tests relied only on the typed subset. Roughly 17 rarely observed V segments, including chromosome 9 orphons, were excluded from the earlier analysis of a few hundred of the donors because counts were too low. A further reported finding was that TCR beta sequences accurately predicted the HLA-A and HLA-B alleles for most subjects in the first cohort. The presence/absence analyses assumed that sequencing depth was roughly uniform across donors, and that assumption may not be true. In a later analysis, some 17,000 TCR beta sequences were associated with specific HLA alleles at a false discovery rate of 0.05. The only immune exposure information available for the cohort was CMV serostatus. Some IMGT-functional V segments, including TRBV6-2 and TRBV6-3, could not be distinguished by the 87-base-pair reads and were therefore excluded. In a later analysis, TCR association rates were found to vary across HLA loci, with the most associated TCRs seen for DRB1 alleles and the fewest for HLA-C alleles. A later analysis reported that several top co-occurrence clusters appeared linked to parvovirus B19, influenza, CMV and Epstein-Barr virus. An earlier analysis of 450 to 750 of the donors showed that most TCR beta V segments appeared in productive rearrangements either about 87% or about 30% of the time, which broadly matched IMGT annotations. According to a later analysis, most CMV-associated TCR beta chains appeared to be HLA-restricted, and the HLA associations seemed to be driven largely by CMV exposure. In a later analysis, HLA-associated TCR beta chains showed more clonal expansion and lower generation probabilities than non-associated chains that were equally common. Three of the identified cytomegalovirus-associated TCR beta chains were confirmed in vitro to be specific for cytomegalovirus antigens. Assigning TCR associations to individual alleles was difficult when HLA alleles, especially DR and DQ, strongly co-occurred.

The cohort comprised around 700 healthy bone marrow donors. Cohort members were all nominally healthy when sampled, although unrecorded immune exposures were likely present. The donor was CMV seropositive and belonged to the group of 270 or so seropositive cohort members. A peripheral blood sample was collected from each donor, and TCR beta sequencing was performed on peripheral blood mononuclear cells. Genomic DNA extraction from the blood cell samples was performed with the Qiagen DNeasy Blood Extraction Kit. The origin of this receptor is a woman between 25 and 40 years old in good health and CMV-seropositive. The rearranged segments are TRBV10-3 and TRBJ2-7; 9 nucleotides in the junction match TRBD2. The sequencing input was PBMCs. CDR3 protein: CAISDARAGGVGEQYF. The nucleotide sequence is given as TGTGCCATCAGTGACGCCCGGGCGGGGGGGGTCGGGGAGCAGTACTTC.